The 17 T cell receptor beta chains below all came from one sample that was sequenced in a study of blood T cell repertoires in COVID-19 (dated by TCRdb to the early 2020s). Libraries were constructed by the immunoSEQ multiplex PCR assay. TCRdb carries this immuneACCESS record with in-frame sequences only. Its versions omit some clonotypes, under half of them owing to an unresolved V gene in the studies checked, with the rest unexplained. The sample table shows under 300,000 clones, and approximately 90% are seen once. The ten largest clones capture 1.9% of the sample. Sequencing was carried out using PBMCs or T cells enriched from blood (not recorded which). The source of these receptors is a woman aged 18-29 years who had recovered from COVID-19.

Note on this clone: The junction departs from germline at one end; a sequencing error may be responsible. The V gene is TRBV27, the J gene TRBJ1-1; TRBD1 matches at 10 bases. Germline CDR1 is MNHEY and CDR2 is SMNVEV (reference sequence). This CDR3 comprises 12 residues. The CDR3 is CASSTQPTGGVF. The CDR3 DNA reads TGTGCCAGCAGCACACAACCGACAGGGGGCGTCTTT.

The rearrangement links TRBV6-6 to TRBJ1-2; maybe TRBD1 (6 bases). Trimming shortened V by 7 bases and J by 2 bases, and 11 bases separated the two germline ends. Germline V CDR1 and CDR2: MNHNY, SVGAGI (reference sequence). CDR3 length: 13 residues. In DNA form, the CDR3 reads TGTGCCAGCAAAATACAGGGCAACTATGGCTACACCTTC. Translation gives CASKIQGNYGYTF.

The gene calls are TRBV13 and TRBJ1-1; 10 bases are a match to TRBD1. V lost 5 bases and J lost 12; bases outside the gene matches: 6. Germline V lookup: CDR1 PRHDT, CDR2 FYEKMQ (reference sequence). The CDR3 consists of 12 residues. CDR3 sequence reads: CASSQGTGATFF. For the CDR3, the DNA is TGTGCCAGCAGCCAAGGGACAGGGGCCACTTTCTTT.

The chain has TRBV9 and TRBJ1-4, with 8 bases aligning to TRBD1. Germline CDR1 and CDR2: SGDLS and YYNGEE. Trimming removed 4 bases from V and 4 bases from J; junction bases left unmatched: 9. This CDR3 has 16 amino acids. This chain's CDR3 is CASSTRGQGLNEKLFF. The DNA for the CDR3 is TGTGCCAGCAGCACAAGAGGACAGGGCCTTAATGAAAAACTGTTTTTT. Based on the CDR3 plus reference TRBV9 and TRBJ1-4, the full variable domain is DSGVTQTPKHLITATGQRVTLRCSPRSGDLSVYWYQQSLDQGLQFLIQYYNGEERAKGNILERFSAQQFPDLHSELNLSSLELGDSALYFCASSTRGQGLNEKLFFGSGTQLSVL.

The chain recombines TRBV2 with TRBJ2-1; 10 bases fit TRBD2. Germline V gene lookup returns CDR1 SNHLY and CDR2 FYNNEI. CDR3 length: 13 amino acids. V was clipped by 8 bases and J by 9 bases; unmatched bases: 7. The CDR3 bases are TGTGCCAGCTGTCTAGCGGGAGTCAGTGAGCAGTTCTTC. Protein product: CASCLAGVSEQFF.

The J gene is TRBJ2-1, the V gene TRBV12-3 or TRBV12-4; D possibly corresponds to TRBD2 (6 bases). Trimming removed 3 bases from V and 12 bases from J, with 12 bases in between. CDR3 size: 12 residues. The CDR3 spells CASSFGGMRQFF. As DNA, the CDR3 is TGTGCCAGCAGTTTTGGGGGGATGAGGCAGTTCTTC.

This clone was counted at least ten times. The chain combines TRBV4-2 with TRBJ2-5; TRBD2 might be the D (6 bases). The germline CDR1 and CDR2 sequences are LGHNA and YNFKEQ. The CDR3 covers 17 residues. Trimming removed 0 bases from V and 3 bases from J, with 17 bases in between. CDR3 in amino acids: CASSQDPGAFVKETQYF. In DNA form, the CDR3 reads TGTGCCAGCAGCCAAGATCCGGGAGCTTTCGTGAAAGAGACCCAGTACTTC.

Here the CDR3 DNA reads TGCGCCAGCAGCCAAGCGCTAGCGGGGGGTTCTGGCTCCTACAATGAGCAGTTCTTC. Encoded protein: CASSQALAGGSGSYNEQFF. The chain joins TRBV4-1 to TRBJ2-1, with TRBD2 matching 11 bases. J gave up 0 bases and V 1 base, and 8 bases lay outside the gene matches. Looked up from germline, CDR1 is MGHRA and CDR2 is YSYEKL. This CDR3 contains 19 residues.

V usage is TRBV3-1 (or the pseudogene TRBV3-2) and J usage is TRBJ2-1, with 8 positions matching TRBD2. The V and J ends lost 8 bases and 9 bases, in that order; junction bases with no gene match: 9. From germline, CDR1 is LGHDT and CDR2 YNNKEL (reference sequence). The CDR3 is 13 amino acids. CDR3 in DNA: TGTGCCAGCGGGGGGACTAGGTGGACTGAGCAGTTCTTC. It translates to CASGGTRWTEQFF.

This chain uses TRBV20-1 with TRBJ2-3; D is undetermined. There are 14 residues in the CDR3. V was pared by 3 bases and J by 0 bases, with 10 bases between. Germline V gene data show CDR1 as DFQATT and CDR2 as SNEGSKA (reference sequence). The CDR3 sequence: CSASTEFSTDTQYF. CDR3 DNA sequence: TGCAGTGCTAGTACAGAGTTTAGCACAGATACGCAGTATTTT.

This clone has just one count. The chain is built from TRBV25-1 and TRBJ2-1; 9 nucleotides agree with TRBD2. The CDR3 is 16 residues long. Trimming took 1 base from V and 8 from J; bases not matched to a gene: 9. CDR1 is MGHDK, CDR2 SYGVNS, per germline. CDR3 residues: CASSEWGGGAKDEQFF. CDR3 nucleotides: TGTGCCAGCAGTGAATGGGGCGGGGGGGCCAAGGATGAGCAGTTCTTC.

CDR3 residues: CASRRLAGANTGELFF. CDR3 DNA: TGTGCCAGCAGGCGACTAGCGGGGGCTAATACCGGGGAGCTGTTTTTT. This chain connects TRBV6-6 to TRBJ2-2, with 12 bases fitting TRBD2. The J segment lost 5 bases and the V segment lost 6 bases, leaving 7 bases of the junction unmatched. The CDR3 consists of 16 residues. CDR1 is MNHNY, CDR2 SVGAGI, per germline (reference sequence).

The chain carries TRBV24-1 and TRBJ2-3, with a weak D call TRBD1 (5 bases). Trimming removed 3 bases from V and 2 bases from J, with 5 bases in between. Germline V gene lookup returns CDR1 KGHDR and CDR2 SFDVKD. The CDR3 covers 13 residues. CDR3: CATSDGATDTQYF. The DNA of the CDR3 is TGTGCCACCAGTGATGGGGCCACAGATACGCAGTATTTT.

The chain links TRBV25-1 to TRBJ2-1; D not resolved. Germline V CDR1 and CDR2: MGHDK, SYGVNS. Trimming cost V 6 bases and J 8 bases, with 14 bases left between them. This CDR3 spans 13 amino acids. The CDR3 reads CASSPLGADEQFF. CDR3 bases: TGTGCCAGCAGCCCCCTCGGCGCGGATGAGCAGTTCTTC.

This clone was seen once. The chain carries TRBV4-1 and TRBJ2-1, with D possibly TRBD2 on 6 matching bases. The CDR3 is 16 residues long. The V end was cut by 2 bases, the J end by 9 bases, with 20 bases between. The germline V gene has CDR1 MGHRA and CDR2 YSYEKL. As DNA, the CDR3 is TGCGCCAGCAGCCAATCAGGAGGGCGTCTTCAGCCTGAGCAGTTCTTC. It encodes CASSQSGGRLQPEQFF.

This chain links TRBV7-8 with TRBJ2-5, with D possibly matching TRBD2 (5 bases). Per germline, CDR1 SGHVS and CDR2 FQNEAQ. This CDR3 comprises 14 residues. V lost 4 bases and J 4 bases, leaving 13 bases between the germline ends. The CDR3 loop is CASSSGGGGETQYF. In nucleotides, the CDR3 is TGTGCCAGCAGCTCAGGTGGAGGCGGAGAGACCCAGTACTTC.

The J gene is TRBJ2-7, the V gene TRBV28; 9 bases line up with TRBD2. Germline V gene sequence: CDR1 MDHEN, CDR2 SYDVKM. This CDR3 contains 15 residues. V dropped 4 bases and J dropped 4; count of bases not matched to a gene: 8. The CDR3 loop is CASSSTGTSSYEQYF. The CDR3 DNA sequence: TGTGCCAGCAGTTCGACCGGGACTAGCTCATACGAGCAGTACTTC.